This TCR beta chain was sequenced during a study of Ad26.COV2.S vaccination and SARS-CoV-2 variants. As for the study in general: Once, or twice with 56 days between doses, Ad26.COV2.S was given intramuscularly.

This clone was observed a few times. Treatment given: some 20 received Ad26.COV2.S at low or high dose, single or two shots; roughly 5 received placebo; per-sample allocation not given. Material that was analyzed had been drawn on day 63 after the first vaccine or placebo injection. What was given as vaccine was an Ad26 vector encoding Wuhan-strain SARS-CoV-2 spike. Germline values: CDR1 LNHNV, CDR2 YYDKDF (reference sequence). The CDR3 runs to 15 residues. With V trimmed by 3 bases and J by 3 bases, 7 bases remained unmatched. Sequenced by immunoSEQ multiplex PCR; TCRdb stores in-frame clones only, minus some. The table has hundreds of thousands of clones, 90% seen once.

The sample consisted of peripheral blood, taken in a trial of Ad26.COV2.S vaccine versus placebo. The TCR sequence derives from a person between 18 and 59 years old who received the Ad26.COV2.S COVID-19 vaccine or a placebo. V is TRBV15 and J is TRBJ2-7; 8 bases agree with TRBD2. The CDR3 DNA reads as TGTGCCACCAGCAGCGAACAAGCGGGAGTCTACGAGCAGTACTTC. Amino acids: CATSSEQAGVYEQYF.